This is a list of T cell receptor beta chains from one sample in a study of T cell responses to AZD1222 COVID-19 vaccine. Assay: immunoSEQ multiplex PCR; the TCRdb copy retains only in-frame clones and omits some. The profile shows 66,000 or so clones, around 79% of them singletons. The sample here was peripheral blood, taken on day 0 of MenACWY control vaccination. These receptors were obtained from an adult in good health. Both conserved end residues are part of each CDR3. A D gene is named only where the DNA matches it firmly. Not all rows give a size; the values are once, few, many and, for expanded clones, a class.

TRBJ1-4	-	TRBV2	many	CASTPRRGNNEKLFF	TGTGCCAGCACCCCGAGGCGCGGGAATAATGAAAAACTGTTTTTT
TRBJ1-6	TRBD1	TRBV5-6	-	CASSRDRGNSPLHF	TGTGCCAGCAGCCGGGACAGGGGGAATTCACCCCTCCACTTT
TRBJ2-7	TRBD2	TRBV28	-	CASSFSRTERTSGSYEQYF	TGTGCCAGCAGTTTTTCCCGGACAGAAAGGACTAGCGGCTCCTACGAGCAGTACTTC
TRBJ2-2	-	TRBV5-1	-	CASSGGTNTGELFF	TGCGCCAGCAGCGGGGGGACCAACACCGGGGAGCTGTTTTTT
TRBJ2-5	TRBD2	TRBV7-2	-	CASSLLAGVQETQYF	TGTGCCAGCAGCCTACTAGCGGGGGTCCAAGAGACCCAGTACTTC
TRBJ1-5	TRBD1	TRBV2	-	CASSPRGTGGNQPQHF	TGTGCCAGCAGTCCGCGCGGGACAGGGGGGAATCAGCCCCAGCATTTT
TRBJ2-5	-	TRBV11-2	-	CASSLDRGYQETQYF	TGTGCCAGCAGCTTAGATCGGGGGTACCAAGAGACCCAGTACTTC
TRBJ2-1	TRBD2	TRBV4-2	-	CASSQVGLAGGNEQFF	TGTGCCAGCAGCCAAGTGGGACTAGCGGGGGGCAATGAGCAGTTCTTC
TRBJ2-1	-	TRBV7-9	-	CASSESLRDLKQFF	TGTGCCAGCAGCGAGAGCCTCCGGGACTTAAAGCAGTTCTTC
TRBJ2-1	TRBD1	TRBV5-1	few	CASSTGQGGEQFF	TGCGCCAGCAGCACGGGACAGGGCGGTGAGCAGTTCTTC
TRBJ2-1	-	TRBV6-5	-	CASSRGGAYDEQFF	TGTGCCAGCAGTCGCGGCGGGGCCTACGATGAGCAGTTCTTC
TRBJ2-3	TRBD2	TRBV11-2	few	CACSGRGTDTQYF	TGTGCCTGCAGCGGGAGAGGAACAGATACGCAGTATTTT
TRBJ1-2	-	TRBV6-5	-	CASRYEGEGGYTF	TGTGCCAGCAGATACGAGGGAGAAGGTGGCTACACCTTC
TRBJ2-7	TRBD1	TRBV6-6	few	CASSKGTGLSFNEQYF	TGTGCCAGCAGTAAGGGGACAGGGCTGAGTTTCAACGAGCAGTACTTC
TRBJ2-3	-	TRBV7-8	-	CASSLVGSRGSHTDTQYF	TGTGCCAGCAGCTTAGTTGGTAGTCGGGGGAGCCACACAGATACGCAGTATTTT
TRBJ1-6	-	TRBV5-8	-	CASSPDRRSSYNSPLHF	TGTGCCAGCAGCCCGGACAGAAGAAGCTCCTATAATTCACCCCTCCACTTT
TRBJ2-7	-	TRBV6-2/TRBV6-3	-	CASSYSSMYEQYF	TGTGCCAGCAGTTATAGCAGTATGTACGAGCAGTACTTC
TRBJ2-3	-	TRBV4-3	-	CASSQERLTDTQYF	TGCGCCAGCAGCCAAGAGAGGTTGACAGATACGCAGTATTTT
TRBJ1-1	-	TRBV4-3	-	CASRTGTTMNTEAFF	TGCGCCAGCAGAACAGGGACCACGATGAACACTGAAGCTTTCTTT
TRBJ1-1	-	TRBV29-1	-	CSVEFGTEAFF	TGCAGCGTTGAGTTCGGGACAGAAGCTTTCTTT
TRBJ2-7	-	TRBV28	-	CASSFRLPGTHEQYF	TGTGCCAGCAGTTTTCGGCTCCCCGGGACCCACGAGCAGTACTTC
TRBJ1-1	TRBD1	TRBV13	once	CASSSGGTEAFF	TGTGCCAGCAGTTCAGGGGGCACTGAAGCTTTCTTT
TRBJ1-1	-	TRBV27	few	CASSYDRGTEAFF	TGTGCCAGCAGTTACGATCGGGGTACTGAAGCTTTCTTT
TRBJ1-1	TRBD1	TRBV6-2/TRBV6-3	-	CASSLQGATASAFF	TGTGCCAGCAGTCTCCAGGGGGCCACAGCGTCTGCTTTCTTT
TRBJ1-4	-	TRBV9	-	CASSVGVGEEKLFF	TGTGCCAGCAGCGTAGGGGTGGGGGAAGAAAAACTGTTTTTT
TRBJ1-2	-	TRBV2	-	CASSVFGGDYGYTF	TGTGCCAGCTCGGTTTTTGGGGGCGACTATGGCTACACCTTC
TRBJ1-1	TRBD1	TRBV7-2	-	CATRRQGLNTEAFF	TGTGCCACCCGGCGACAGGGGTTGAACACTGAAGCTTTCTTT
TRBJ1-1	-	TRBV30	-	CAWSVRRGDTEAFF	TGTGCCTGGAGTGTACGTCGAGGGGACACTGAAGCTTTCTTT
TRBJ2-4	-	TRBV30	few	CAWAAKNIQYF	TGTGCCTGGGCGGCCAAAAACATTCAGTACTTC
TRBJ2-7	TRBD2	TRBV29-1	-	CSVLGLAGGPSYEQYF	TGCAGCGTTCTGGGACTAGCGGGAGGGCCCTCGTACGAGCAGTACTTC
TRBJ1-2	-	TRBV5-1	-	CASSPGYGVWGRESYGYTF	TGCGCCAGCAGCCCTGGATATGGGGTTTGGGGCAGGGAGAGCTATGGCTACACCTTC
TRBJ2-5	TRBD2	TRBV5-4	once	CASRLAGNQETQYF	TGTGCCAGCAGACTAGCGGGGAACCAAGAGACCCAGTACTTC
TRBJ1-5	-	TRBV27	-	CASSPGTNNQPQHF	TGTGCCAGCAGCCCCGGGACTAACAATCAGCCCCAGCATTTT
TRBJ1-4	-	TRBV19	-	CASTPRGGTNEKLFF	TGTGCCAGTACCCCAAGGGGCGGAACTAATGAAAAACTGTTTTTT
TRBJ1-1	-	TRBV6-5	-	CASRSLTATTEAFF	TGTGCCAGCAGGAGCCTCACAGCTACCACTGAAGCTTTCTTT
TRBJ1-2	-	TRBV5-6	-	CASSFVGRLSYGYTF	TGTGCCAGCAGCTTCGTAGGACGGTTGTCCTATGGCTACACCTTC
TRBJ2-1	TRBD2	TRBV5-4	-	CASSLAGVGEQFF	TGTGCCAGCAGCTTAGCGGGAGTTGGTGAGCAGTTCTTC
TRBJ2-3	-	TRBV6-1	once	CASSEGGFTDTQYF	TGTGCCAGCAGTGAAGGCGGGTTCACAGATACGCAGTATTTT
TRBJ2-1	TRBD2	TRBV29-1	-	CSVEDRAGGPNEQFF	TGCAGCGTTGAAGATCGAGCGGGGGGGCCCAATGAGCAGTTCTTC
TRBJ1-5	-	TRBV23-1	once	CASIFDSSNNQPQHF	TGCGCCAGCATATTCGACAGTAGTAACAATCAGCCCCAGCATTTT
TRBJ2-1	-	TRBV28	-	CASRGPSSYNEQFF	TGTGCCAGCAGAGGCCCGAGCTCCTACAATGAGCAGTTCTTC
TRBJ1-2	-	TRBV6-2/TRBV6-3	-	CASSYSSTAGYGYTF	TGTGCCAGCAGTTACTCGTCGACAGCGGGCTATGGCTACACCTTC
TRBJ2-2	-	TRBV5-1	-	CASSAAAAGNTGELFF	TGCGCCAGCAGCGCGGCAGCGGCAGGGAACACCGGGGAGCTGTTTTTT
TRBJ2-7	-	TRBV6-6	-	CASSYPEGTLYEQYF	TGTGCCAGCAGTTACCCCGAAGGGACACTCTACGAGCAGTACTTC
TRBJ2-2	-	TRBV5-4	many	CASSLGRGTGELFF	TGTGCCAGCAGCTTGGGCAGGGGCACCGGGGAGCTGTTTTTT
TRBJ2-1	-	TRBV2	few	CASSPLGQRQFF	TGTGCCAGCAGCCCTCTGGGGCAAAGGCAGTTCTTC
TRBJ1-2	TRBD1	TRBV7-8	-	CASSPNRGQGVYGYTF	TGTGCCAGCAGCCCAAATAGGGGACAGGGGGTCTATGGCTACACCTTC
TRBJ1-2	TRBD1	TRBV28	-	CASSQMDRDYGYTF	TGTGCCAGCAGTCAAATGGACAGGGATTATGGCTACACCTTC
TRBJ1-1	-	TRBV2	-	CASSAWWGTEAFF	TGTGCCAGCAGTGCGTGGTGGGGCACTGAAGCTTTCTTT
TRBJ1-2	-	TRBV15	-	CATSTGRGQNYGYTF	TGTGCCACCAGCACGGGGCGGGGGCAGAACTATGGCTACACCTTC
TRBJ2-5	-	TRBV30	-	CGVKGRQETQYF	TGTGGCGTGAAGGGTAGGCAAGAGACCCAGTACTTC
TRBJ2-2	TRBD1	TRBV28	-	CASIGTGGARWAGELFF	TGTGCCAGCATTGGGACAGGGGGCGCACGGTGGGCCGGGGAGCTGTTTTTT
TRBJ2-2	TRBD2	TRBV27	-	CASSKILAGKNTGELFF	TGTGCCAGCAGTAAAATTCTAGCGGGGAAAAACACCGGGGAGCTGTTTTTT
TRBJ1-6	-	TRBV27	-	CASSLRRGDSPLHF	TGTGCCAGCAGTTTGCGGAGGGGCGACTCACCCCTCCACTTT
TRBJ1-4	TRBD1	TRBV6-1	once	CASSEASPGGLNEKLFF	TGTGCCAGCAGTGAAGCGTCGCCAGGGGGTCTTAATGAAAAACTGTTTTTT
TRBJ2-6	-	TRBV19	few	CASSMLSGANVLTF	TGTGCCAGTAGTATGCTCTCTGGGGCCAACGTCCTGACTTTC
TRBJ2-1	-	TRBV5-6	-	CASSTNLNEQFF	TGTGCCAGCAGCACGAATCTCAATGAGCAGTTCTTC
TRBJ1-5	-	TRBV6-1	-	CASSEEGMRGQPQHF	TGTGCCAGCAGTGAAGAAGGGATGAGAGGTCAGCCCCAGCATTTT